Shown below are 17 T cell receptor beta chains from a single sample sequenced in a study of cytomegalovirus exposure and HLA in healthy donors. PCR used 60 Vbeta primers and 13 Jbeta primers. Some clones are missing from TCRdb's copy, which holds only in-frame ones; the method was immunoSEQ multiplex PCR. Altogether 140,000 to 150,000 clones are present, 70% to 90% being singletons, with the ten largest covering more than 4%. The material sequenced was PBMCs. Receptors were obtained from a woman aged 40 to 50 in good health and CMV-seropositive.

This clone turned up a few times. The chain carries TRBV9 and TRBJ1-5, with unresolved D. V was trimmed by 0 bases and J by 3 bases, leaving 10 bases between them. CDR3 length equals 15 residues. The germline CDR1 and CDR2 sequences are SGDLS and YYNGEE. Here the CDR3 DNA reads TGTGCCAGCAGCGTAGATGGGAGAGTCAATCAGCCCCAGCATTTT. Encoded protein: CASSVDGRVNQPQHF.

This chain links TRBV9 with TRBJ2-2; 10 bases line up with TRBD1. Per the germline V gene, CDR1 is SGDLS and CDR2 is YYNGEE. V dropped 0 bases and J dropped 4; count of bases not matched to a gene: 9. The CDR3 has 18 amino acids. The CDR3 loop is CASSVGGQGWATTGELFF. Here the CDR3 DNA reads TGTGCCAGCAGCGTAGGGGGACAGGGGTGGGCGACCACCGGGGAGCTGTTTTTT.

This sequence joins TRBV6-5 and TRBJ1-1; weak D call: TRBD1 (6 bases). From germline, CDR1 is MNHEY and CDR2 SVGAGI. Trimming took 8 bases from V and 1 from J, leaving 14 bases between them. The CDR3 is 14 amino acids. In DNA, the CDR3 is TGTGCCAGCCGGGCCAGGGGCCAGAACACTGAAGCTTTCTTT. Its translation is CASRARGQNTEAFF.

The genes are TRBV1 and TRBJ2-7; TRBD1 is the table's D call and was not checked against the DNA. TRBV1 is a pseudogene segment. The CDR3 has 15 amino acids. The CDR3 sequence: CTSSRMRDRGREQYF. CDR3 sequence (DNA): TGCACCAGCAGCCGAATGAGGGACAGGGGGCGTGAGCAGTACTTC.

The rearrangement uses TRBV27 and TRBJ2-1; 8 bases are shared with TRBD2. CDR3 length: 14 residues. V was clipped by 5 bases and J by 6 bases; unmatched bases: 6. Germline-derived CDR1 and CDR2 are MNHEY and SMNVEV (reference sequence). In DNA form, the CDR3 reads TGTGCCAGCAGTGAGGGGACTAGGGGCAATGAGCAGTTCTTC. The encoded protein is CASSEGTRGNEQFF.

The chain employs TRBV6-5 and TRBJ1-1; D gene unclear. Germline loops: CDR1 MNHEY, CDR2 SVGAGI. The CDR3 has 16 amino acids. Trimming took 2 bases from V and 4 from J, leaving 17 bases between them. The CDR3 nucleotides read TGTGCCAGCAGTTACCGTTCCAAGACTTCCTCCACTGAAGCTTTCTTT. This translates into CASSYRSKTSSTEAFF.

This clone was found a few times. V gene TRBV7-9 combines with J gene TRBJ1-4; 7 bases fit TRBD1. This CDR3 has 15 residues. V lost 4 bases to trimming and J lost 8 bases; unmatched junction nucleotides: 10. Germline loops: CDR1 SEHNR, CDR2 FQNEAQ (reference sequence). CDR3 in amino acids: CASSSTQGIEEKLFF. CDR3 in DNA: TGTGCCAGCAGCTCGACACAGGGGATCGAAGAAAAACTGTTTTTT.

V is TRBV9 and J is TRBJ2-7; 14 positions agree with TRBD2. Germline assignment: CDR1 SGDLS and CDR2 YYNGEE. V dropped 2 bases and J dropped 5; count of bases not matched to a gene: 3. This CDR3 is built from 15 residues. CDR3 loop: CASSVGTSGSHEQYF. The CDR3 DNA reads TGTGCCAGCAGCGTCGGGACTAGCGGGAGCCACGAGCAGTACTTC.

The chain couples TRBV5-8 to TRBJ2-3; tentative D call: TRBD2 (6 bases). The CDR3 length is 15 residues. V was pared by 0 bases and J by 2 bases, with 10 bases between. Germline assignment: CDR1 SGHTS and CDR2 YDEGEE. CDR3: CASSLVGGNTDTQYF. The CDR3 DNA is TGTGCCAGCAGCTTGGTGGGCGGGAACACAGATACGCAGTATTTT. Filled out from reference TRBV5-8 and TRBJ2-3, the complete variable domain reads EAGVTQSPTHLIKTRGQQATLRCSPISGHTSVYWYQQALGLGLQFLLWYDEGEERNRGNFPPRFSGRQFPNYSSELNVNALELEDSALYLCASSLVGGNTDTQYFGPGTRLTVL.

This clone has just a few counts. CDR3 in DNA: TGTGCCAGCAGTTTATGGGCGAGAAGCGGGAGAGGCTCCTACAATGAGCAGTTCTTC. It specifies CASSLWARSGRGSYNEQFF. V and J are TRBV27 and TRBJ2-1, with 8 bases fitting TRBD2. Germline loops: CDR1 MNHEY, CDR2 SMNVEV (reference sequence). Germline trimming cut 1 base from V and 0 bases from J; bases unmatched to any gene: 11. The CDR3 sequence is 19 residues long.

The chain employs TRBV19 and TRBJ1-4, with D hard to call. The length of the CDR3 is 13 residues. Trimming took 3 bases from V and 11 from J, leaving 13 bases between them. CDR1 and CDR2 (germline): LNHDA, SQIVND (reference sequence). DNA for the CDR3: TGTGCCAGTAGTATTTATAATGCGGGGAAACTGTTTTTT. It specifies CASSIYNAGKLFF.

V usage is TRBV5-4 and J usage is TRBJ2-5; the D gene is possibly TRBD2 (5 bases). Trimming stripped 0 bases from V and 3 bases from J, with 9 bases between. From germline, CDR1 is SGHNT and CDR2 YYREEE (reference sequence). The CDR3 length is 14 residues. The CDR3 region is CASSLVATEETQYF. The CDR3 DNA reads as TGTGCCAGCAGCTTGGTAGCGACGGAAGAGACCCAGTACTTC.

The rearrangement joins TRBV7-2 to TRBJ2-1; 10 bases map to TRBD1. V shed 0 bases and J 8 bases; nucleotides not matched to a gene: 4. The CDR3 has 15 amino acids. The germline CDR1 and CDR2 sequences are SGHTA and FQGNSA. CDR3 DNA: TGTGCCAGCAGCTTAGCCGGGACAGGGGACGATGAGCAGTTCTTC. It encodes CASSLAGTGDDEQFF.

The chain recombines TRBV11-3 with TRBJ2-1; TRBD1 aligns across 10 bases. The junction had 16 bases not matched to a gene; V was cut back by 5 bases and J by 9 bases. The CDR3 contains 17 residues. CDR1 is SGHNT, CDR2 YENEEA, per germline. CDR3 region: CASSTSTRGQGIGEQFF. CDR3 sequence (DNA): TGTGCCAGCAGCACCTCAACACGGGGACAGGGGATAGGTGAGCAGTTCTTC.

As to this clone: This specimen includes other DNA sequences encoding the same CDR3. CDR3 sequence: CASSFDRGSYNEQFF. CDR3 coding DNA: TGTGCCAGCAGCTTCGACAGGGGTTCCTACAATGAGCAGTTCTTC. V gene TRBV7-2 combines with J gene TRBJ2-1; TRBD1 agrees at 8 bases. Trimming removed 3 bases from V and 1 base from J; junction bases left unmatched: 2. Germline V gene sequence: CDR1 SGHTA, CDR2 FQGNSA. This CDR3 region has 15 residues.

The rearrangement links TRBV7-2 to TRBJ2-5, with D unclear. Germline V gene data show CDR1 as SGHTA and CDR2 as FQGNSA. CDR3 size: 15 residues. V lost 7 bases and J 0 bases, leaving 15 bases between the germline ends. The CDR3 DNA is TGTGCCAGCACCAAACGGTGGGCGTACCAAGAGACCCAGTACTTC. Residues: CASTKRWAYQETQYF.

The chain has TRBV5-4 and TRBJ2-3; D perhaps matches TRBD1 (6 bases). The V gene's germline CDR1 is SGHNT and CDR2 YYREEE (reference sequence). This CDR3 is 14 amino acids long. With 4 bases removed from V and 5 bases from J, the gap between germline ends came to 14 bases. CDR3 amino acids: CASSPGHERDTQYF. The CDR3 DNA is TGTGCCAGCAGCCCGGGACATGAACGAGATACGCAGTATTTT.